This TCR beta chain originates from a study of blood T cell repertoires in COVID-19. In the study overall: Spain, Italy and the United States supplied samples that represented acute and convalescent COVID-19. The analysed material was cDNA or gDNA that came from T cells, B-cell-depleted T cells, or PBMCs.

CDR1 SGHNT and CDR2 YYREEE come from the germline V gene (reference sequence). J gave up 8 bases and V 0 bases, and 11 bases lay outside the gene matches. The CDR3 loop spans 16 amino acids. In the authors' methods: The assay estimated nucleated cells by amplifying reference gene primers. The data were produced by immunoSEQ multiplex PCR, yet TCRdb's version contains in-frame clones alone and is incomplete. V and J calls and clone size come straight from that table; D and trimming were deduced from the DNA. The data show approximately 240,000 clones, around 90% seen once. In this sample, this clone turned up a few times. Recruits, aged about 18 to 100 years, lived in 25 or so US areas.

This receptor was identified in a woman between 18 and 30 years old who had recovered from COVID-19. The sequenced sample consisted of PBMCs or T cells enriched from blood (not recorded which). The genes are TRBV5-4 and TRBJ1-2, with TRBD1 matching over 9 bases. CDR3 in amino acids: CASSLGGTGSNWGYTF. The DNA of the CDR3 is TGTGCCAGCAGCTTGGGGGGGACAGGGTCTAATTGGGGCTACACCTTC.